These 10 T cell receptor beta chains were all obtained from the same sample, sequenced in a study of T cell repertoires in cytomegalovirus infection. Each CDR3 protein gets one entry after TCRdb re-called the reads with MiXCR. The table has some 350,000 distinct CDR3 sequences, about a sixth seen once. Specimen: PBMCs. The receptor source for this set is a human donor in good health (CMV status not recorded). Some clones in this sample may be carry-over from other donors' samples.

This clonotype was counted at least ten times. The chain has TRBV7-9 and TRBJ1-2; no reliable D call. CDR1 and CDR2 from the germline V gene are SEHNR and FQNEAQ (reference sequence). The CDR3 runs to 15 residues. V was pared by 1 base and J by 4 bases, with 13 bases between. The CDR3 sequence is CASSLDFDGIYGYTF. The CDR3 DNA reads TGTGCCAGCAGCTTAGATTTCGACGGTATCTATGGCTACACCTTC.

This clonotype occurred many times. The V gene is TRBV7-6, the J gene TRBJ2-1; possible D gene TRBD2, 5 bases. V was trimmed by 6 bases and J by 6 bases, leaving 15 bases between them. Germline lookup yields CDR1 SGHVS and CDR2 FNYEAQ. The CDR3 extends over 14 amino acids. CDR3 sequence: CASRPFRDLNEQFF. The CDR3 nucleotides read TGTGCCAGCAGGCCCTTCCGGGATCTCAATGAGCAGTTCTTC.

CDR3 sequence (DNA): TGTGCCACCAGCAGGAGGACAGGGGGGCGTGAAAAACTGTTTTTT. This codes for CATSRRTGGREKLFF. The chain couples TRBV15 to TRBJ1-4; 10 positions agree with TRBD1. CDR1 LNHNV and CDR2 YYDKDF come from the germline V gene (reference sequence). The CDR3 has 15 amino acids. With 3 bases clipped from V and 7 bases from J, the junction kept 5 bases outside the gene matches.

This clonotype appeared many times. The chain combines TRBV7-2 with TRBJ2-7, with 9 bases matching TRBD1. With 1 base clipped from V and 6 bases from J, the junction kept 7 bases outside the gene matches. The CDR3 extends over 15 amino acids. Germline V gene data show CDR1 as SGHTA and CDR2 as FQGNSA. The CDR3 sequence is CASSLVGTGRPEQYF. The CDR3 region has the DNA TGTGCCAGCAGCTTAGTCGGGACAGGGAGGCCCGAGCAGTACTTC.

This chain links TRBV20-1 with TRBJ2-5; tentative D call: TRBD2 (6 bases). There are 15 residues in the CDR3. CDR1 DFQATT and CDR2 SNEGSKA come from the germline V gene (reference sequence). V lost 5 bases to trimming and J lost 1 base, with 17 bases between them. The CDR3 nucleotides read TGCAGTGCTCAGACTAGATCCCTATCCCAAGAGACCCAGTACTTC. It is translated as CSAQTRSLSQETQYF.

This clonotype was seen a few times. CDR3 nucleotide sequence: TGTGCCAGCAGCCGATATGACACCGGGGAGCTGTTTTTT. As protein: CASSRYDTGELFF. V is TRBV7-2 and J is TRBJ2-2; D is unclear. Germline CDR1 is SGHTA and CDR2 is FQGNSA. This CDR3 region has 13 residues. V lost 5 bases and J lost 3, with 7 bases in between.

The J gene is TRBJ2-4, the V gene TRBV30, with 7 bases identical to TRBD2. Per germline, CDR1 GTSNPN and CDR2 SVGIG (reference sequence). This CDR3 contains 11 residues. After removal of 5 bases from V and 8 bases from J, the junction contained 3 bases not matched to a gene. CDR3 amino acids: CAWGRGDIQYF. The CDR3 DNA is TGTGCCTGGGGGAGGGGTGACATTCAGTACTTC.

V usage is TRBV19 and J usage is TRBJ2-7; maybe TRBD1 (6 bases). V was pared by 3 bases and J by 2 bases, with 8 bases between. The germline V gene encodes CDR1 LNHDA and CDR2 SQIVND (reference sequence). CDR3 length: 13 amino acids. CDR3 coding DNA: TGTGCCAGTAGTATTGGGGACACCTACGAGCAGTACTTC. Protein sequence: CASSIGDTYEQYF.

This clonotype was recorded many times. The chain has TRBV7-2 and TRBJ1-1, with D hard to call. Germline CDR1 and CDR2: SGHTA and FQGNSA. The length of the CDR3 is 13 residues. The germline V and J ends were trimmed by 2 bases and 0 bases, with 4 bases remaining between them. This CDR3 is CASSLSVNTEAFF. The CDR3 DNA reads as TGTGCCAGCAGCTTATCCGTGAACACTGAAGCTTTCTTT.

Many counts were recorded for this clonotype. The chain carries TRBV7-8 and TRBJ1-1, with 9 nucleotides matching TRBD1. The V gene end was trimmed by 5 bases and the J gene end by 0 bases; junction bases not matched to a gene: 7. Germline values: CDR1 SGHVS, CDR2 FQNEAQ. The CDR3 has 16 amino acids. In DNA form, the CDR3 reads TGTGCCAGCAGCCAATATGGGACAGGGCTGAACACTGAAGCTTTCTTT. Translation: CASSQYGTGLNTEAFF.